This TCR beta chain was captured by sequencing in a study of spatial heterogeneity in lung cancer. This clonotype was seen a handful of times. The V gene's germline CDR1 is LGHNA and CDR2 YNFKEQ. Trimming removed 4 bases from V and 6 bases from J; junction bases left unmatched: 4. The CDR3 totals 15 residues. TCRdb re-called the 5' RACE reads with MiXCR, one entry per CDR3 protein. Among 60,000 or so distinct CDR3 sequences, about 6.6% were seen once, and the ten largest hold around 15%. Time point: sample taken at primary tumor resection. The donor population consisted of 72 patients with untreated, early-stage non-small cell lung cancer.

The source material was PBMCs, sampled at surgery. The J gene is TRBJ2-1, the V gene TRBV4-2; TRBD2 agrees at 12 bases. This receptor was identified in a female donor with early-stage non-small cell lung cancer. This CDR3 is CASSPGTSGSNEQFF. The DNA of the CDR3 is TGTGCCAGCAGCCCCGGGACTAGCGGGTCCAATGAGCAGTTCTTC.